These T cell receptor beta chains were read from a single sample in a study of memory CD4+ T cells and cytomegalovirus serostatus. Here immunoSEQ multiplex PCR was the method, and the copy in TCRdb shows in-frame clones only, minus some. The data show 70,000 to 90,000 clones, with roughly three quarters seen just once and 2.5% to 3% held by the top ten. Sequencing input: memory CD4+ T cells from blood. The source of these receptors is an adult in good health and CMV-seropositive. CDR3s include the opening cysteine and the closing phenylalanine or tryptophan.

>TRBV2
CASRDRSGLPSTDTQYF
>TRBV6-4
CASSGSTGGFDGYTF
>TRBV10-1
CASSRDGNQPQHF
>TRBV7-2
CASRTSGGMYEQFF
>TRBV19
CASSTNRGGYGYTF
>TRBV2
CASRWGLGQPQHF
>TRBV10-2
CASRDPGGLGNNEKLFF
>TRBV27
CASRDRGGANVLTF
>TRBV7-6
CASSWSGDTEAFF
>TRBV6-1
CASKDLLAKNIQYF
>TRBV28
CASSFTGSYNSPLHF
>TRBV5-1
CASSELLISGTGELFF
>TRBV6-6
CASTKTGNTGELFF
>TRBV7-9
CASSLGLAEETQYF
>TRBV5-1
CASSLTRDRVHGYTF
>TRBV29-1
CSVEGKPGQGFGNTIYF
>TRBV29-1
CSAPGSEASNNEQFF
>TRBV7-9
CASRREEGPETQYF
>TRBV5-1
CASSLLTGFNEKLFF
>TRBV7-2
CASSSSSSSLQYF
>TRBV19
CASSTKPQGEKLFF
>TRBV5-6
CASSWDTDGELFF
>TRBV20-1
CSVWRETQYF
>TRBV7-2
CASSLLAGAAYEQYF
>TRBV4-1
CASSQDQRAGAHYGYTF
>TRBV29-1
CSVEEPWGSYEQYF
>TRBV5-1
CASSPRGGPSNYGYTF
>TRBV7-2
CASSLDRGTPGNTIYF
>TRBV5-1
CASSLAGGGTEAFF
>TRBV11-2
CASSLDPFPGQGMTTYEQYF
>TRBV9
CASRGGTTNTGELFF
>TRBV19
CASSTSTGLRNTEAFF
>TRBV6-5
CAARGGPHTEAFF
>TRBV5-4
CASSSAAGRQTNTEAFF
>TRBV27
CASSPRALGTQYF
>TRBV28
CASTSGNTEAFF
>TRBV7-2
CASGGQGSDTQYF
>TRBV28
CASSSSQFEAFF
>TRBV19
CASSIARVDNEQFF
>TRBV27
CASSLDGGDTQYF
>TRBV7-2
CASSPEGLAGGTDTQYF
>TRBV7-2
CASSIRTGVYGYTF
>TRBV28
CASSLRGDRNQPQHF
>TRBV5-6
CASRPGRDLPRLSYNEQFF
>TRBV6-1
CASSEDGHITLYGTYGYTF
>TRBV11-3
CASSLEQGETQYF
>TRBV6-1
CASTGTTYNEQFF
>TRBV6-1
CASSDLLWTSGGVDTQYF
>TRBV11-2
CASSGRQYYGYTF
>TRBV30
CAWSSGQGTYGYTF